These T cell receptor beta chains were read from a single sample in a study of human T cells and chemical hapten exposure. TCRdb itself ran the RACE reads through MiXCR, one entry per CDR3 protein. This sample has around 380,000 distinct CDR3 sequences, with around 5.5% found just once. This material consisted of whole blood, taken in connection with sensitization to the hapten diphenylcyclopropenone (DPC). These receptors were obtained from a woman aged 18 to 35 with alopecia areata. Some clones in this sample may be carry-over from other donors' samples. Both conserved end residues are part of each CDR3. A D gene is named only where the DNA matches it firmly. Only some rows state a clone size, as once, few, many or a class for expanded clones.

TRBJ2-6 | many | NA | TRBV6-2/TRBV6-3 | CASSTWRTPFGANVLTF | TGTGCCAGCAGTACGTGGAGGACCCCTTTTGGGGCCAACGTCCTGACTTTC
TRBJ2-7 | few | NA | TRBV10-3 | CAIKDSGAYEQYF | TGTGCCATCAAGGACAGCGGGGCCTACGAGCAGTACTTC
TRBJ1-1 | many | NA | TRBV16 | CASSQVRGGTEAFF | TGTGCCAGCAGCCAAGTCAGGGGAGGAACTGAAGCTTTCTTT
TRBJ1-2 | NA | NA | TRBV12-3/TRBV12-4 | CASSLREGGYTF | TGTGCCAGCAGTTTACGTGAGGGAGGCTACACCTTC
TRBJ1-2 | many | TRBD1 | TRBV7-3 | CASSADRGYGYTF | TGTGCCAGCAGCGCGGACAGGGGCTATGGCTACACCTTC
TRBJ1-2 | many | NA | TRBV29-1 | CSALSGVWGYTF | TGCAGCGCCCTAAGTGGGGTCTGGGGCTACACCTTC
TRBJ2-6 | few | TRBD2 | TRBV12-3/TRBV12-4 | CASSPTSVYTSSGANVLTF | TGTGCCAGCAGCCCGACTAGCGTGTATACAAGCTCTGGGGCCAACGTCCTGACTTTC
TRBJ2-7 | few | NA | TRBV6-2/TRBV6-3 | CASSYGTSYEQYF | TGTGCCAGCAGTTACGGTACCTCCTACGAGCAGTACTTC
TRBJ1-2 | NA | TRBD1 | TRBV12-3/TRBV12-4 | CASPSGQGYGYTF | TGTGCCAGCCCCTCGGGACAGGGATATGGCTACACCTTC
TRBJ1-1 | many | NA | TRBV9 | CASSGSSRKDSNTEAFF | TGTGCCAGCAGCGGCTCCTCCCGTAAAGACTCAAACACTGAAGCTTTCTTT
TRBJ1-5 | few | NA | TRBV12-3/TRBV12-4 | CASTLDSSNQPQHF | TGTGCCAGCACCTTAGACAGTAGCAATCAGCCCCAGCATTTT
TRBJ1-6 | NA | NA | TRBV20-1 | CSAMRWGAGNSPLHF | TGCAGTGCTATGAGGTGGGGAGCGGGTAATTCACCCCTCCACTTT
TRBJ1-2 | many | TRBD1 | TRBV11-2 | CASSPFTIRQGRMGYTF | TGTGCCAGCAGCCCATTTACAATAAGACAGGGGAGAATGGGCTACACCTTC
TRBJ2-1 | many | TRBD2 | TRBV6-5 | CASSHWGGEQFF | TGTGCCAGCAGTCATTGGGGGGGTGAGCAGTTCTTC